This T cell receptor (beta chain) was observed in a study of B cell selection in AIRE deficiency. CDR3 size: 18 residues. V trimming: 1 base; J trimming: 3 bases; junction bases outside the gene matches: 15. Germline loops: CDR1 SGDLS, CDR2 YYNGEE. Study-wide results and caveats: Patient Tconv cells held roughly a third of Treg sequences shared by healthy donors.

Data came from immunoSEQ multiplex PCR; TCRdb stores just in-frame clones and leaves some out. The sample carries about 18,000 clones, approximately 94% recorded once. Sorted regulatory T cells were CD4-positive, CD25-high and CD127-low or negative. Notes on this clone: Its antigen is undetermined.

The V and J genes are TRBV9 and TRBJ1-1; 7 positions agree with TRBD1. The sequencing input was CD4+CD25+ Tregs sorted from PBMCs. The receptor was isolated from a human donor in good health. CDR3 nucleotides: TGTGCCAGCAGCGTATCGATCAACAGGGAGGGGGCGGACACTGAAGCTTTCTTT. This codes for CASSVSINREGADTEAFF.